This TCR beta chain was obtained from a study of T cell clonality in common variable immunodeficiency. Findings and limits, study-wide: In common variable immunodeficiency, TCR beta chains reportedly carried fewer deletions and N-nucleotide insertions. The cause of increased CVID clonality remains unclear without subpopulation sequencing.

Sequencing was performed with immunoSEQ multiplex PCR; in TCRdb, only in-frame clones are kept and a portion is missing. Observed are about 31,000 clones, no singletons, with the top ten taking around 4.1%. From germline, CDR1 is SGHTA and CDR2 FQGNSA. The CDR3 has 12 amino acids. This clone appeared a few times. Its target is not known. The read terminates 3 residues before the CDR3 end, so the remaining end is supplied by the germline J gene. Sequences were obtained from peripheral blood mononuclear cells. This receptor was obtained from a person aged 18 to 69 in good health. J is TRBJ1-2 and V is TRBV7-2; no definite D call. Incomplete CDR3 DNA: TGTGCCAGCAGTTTAAACTACAATGAC. Protein product: CASSLNYND. The entire CDR3 reads CASSLNYNDYTF.